This T cell receptor beta chain was identified in a study of vaccination effects on CD4 cells after COVID-19. Study findings and constraints: Marked clonal contraction of both clone types appeared late after vaccination.

Here immunoSEQ multiplex PCR was the method, and the copy in TCRdb shows in-frame clones only, minus some. The table records about 27,000 clones, about 83% of them present only once. Remarks on this clone: Its antigen is unidentified.

Under the ViraFEST assay, PBMC were stimulated with viral peptide pools so that antigen-specific CD4+ T cells expanded. Sequencing was performed afterwards. Having been cultured for under twelve days, the cells underwent CD4+ T cell isolation. Every participant took two doses of the BNT162b2 or mRNA-1273 vaccine. CDR3 length equals 13 residues. V was clipped by 11 bases and J by 5 bases; unmatched bases: 11. The chain combines TRBV12-3 or TRBV12-4 with TRBJ1-1; 7 bases are a match to TRBD1. This receptor was taken from a human donor who received a COVID-19 vaccine. Some clones in this sample may be carry-over from other donors' samples. Sequenced material: CD4+ T cells from PBMCs cultured with HCoV-NL63 spike peptides, taken after COVID-19 vaccination. CDR3 sequence reads: CAVTRQGRTEAFF. CDR3 coding DNA: TGTGCCGTAACCAGACAGGGACGGACTGAAGCTTTCTTT.